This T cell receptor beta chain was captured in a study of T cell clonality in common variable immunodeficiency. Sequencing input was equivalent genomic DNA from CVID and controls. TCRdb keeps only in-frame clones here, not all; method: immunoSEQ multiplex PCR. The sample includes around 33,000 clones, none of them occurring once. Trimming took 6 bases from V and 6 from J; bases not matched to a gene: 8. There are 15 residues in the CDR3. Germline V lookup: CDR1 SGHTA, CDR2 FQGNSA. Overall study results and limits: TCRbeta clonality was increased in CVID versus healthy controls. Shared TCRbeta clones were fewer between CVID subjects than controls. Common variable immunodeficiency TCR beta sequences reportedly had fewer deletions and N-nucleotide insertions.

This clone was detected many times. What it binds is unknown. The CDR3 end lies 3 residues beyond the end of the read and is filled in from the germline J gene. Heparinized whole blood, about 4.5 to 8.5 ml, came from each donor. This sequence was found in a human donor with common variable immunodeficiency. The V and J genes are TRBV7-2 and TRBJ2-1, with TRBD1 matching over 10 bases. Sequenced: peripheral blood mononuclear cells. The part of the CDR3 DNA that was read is TGTGCCAGCAGTTCGACGGGACAGGGGTTCAATGAG. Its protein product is CASSSTGQGFNE. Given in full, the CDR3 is CASSSTGQGFNEQFF.